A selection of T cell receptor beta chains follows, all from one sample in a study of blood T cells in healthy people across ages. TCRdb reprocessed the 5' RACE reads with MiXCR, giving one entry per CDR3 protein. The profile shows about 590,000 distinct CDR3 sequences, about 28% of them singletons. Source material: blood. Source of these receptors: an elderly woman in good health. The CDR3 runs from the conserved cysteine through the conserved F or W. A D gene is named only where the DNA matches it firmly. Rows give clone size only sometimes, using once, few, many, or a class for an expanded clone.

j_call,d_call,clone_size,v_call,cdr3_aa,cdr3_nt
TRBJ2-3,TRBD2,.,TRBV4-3,CASSQVPSGAEDTQYF,TGCGCCAGCAGCCAAGTTCCCAGCGGGGCGGAAGATACGCAGTATTTT
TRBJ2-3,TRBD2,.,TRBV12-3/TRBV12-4,CASSLTGGTTDAQYF,TGTGCCAGCAGTTTAACCGGGGGGACCACAGATGCGCAGTATTTT
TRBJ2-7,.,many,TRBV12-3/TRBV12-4,CASRNTGTYEQYF,TGTGCCAGCAGGAACACAGGAACCTACGAGCAGTACTTC
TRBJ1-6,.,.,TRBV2,CASSVENSPLHF,TGTGCCAGCAGTGTGGAGAATTCACCCCTCCACTTT
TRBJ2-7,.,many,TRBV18,CASSLRTFYEQYF,TGTGCCAGCTCACTGAGAACTTTCTACGAGCAGTACTTC
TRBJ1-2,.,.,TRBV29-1,CSVEEPGNYGYTF,TGCAGCGTTGAAGAACCGGGGAACTATGGCTACACCTTC
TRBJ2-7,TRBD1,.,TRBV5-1,CASSSGWDRGGAYEQYF,TGCGCCAGCAGCTCTGGATGGGACAGGGGGGGGGCCTACGAGCAGTACTTC
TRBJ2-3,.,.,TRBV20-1,CSPVAGTDTQYF,TGCAGCCCGGTAGCGGGCACAGATACGCAGTATTTT
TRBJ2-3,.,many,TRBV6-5,CASSYLPRSGQYF,TGTGCCAGCAGTTACTTGCCCCGGTCTGGGCAGTATTTT
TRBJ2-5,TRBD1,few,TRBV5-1,CASSLSGTGGQETQYF,TGCGCCAGCAGCTTGAGCGGGACAGGGGGTCAAGAGACCCAGTACTTC
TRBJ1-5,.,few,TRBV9,CASSSLLDQPQHF,TGTGCCAGCAGTTCCCTACTCGATCAGCCCCAGCATTTT
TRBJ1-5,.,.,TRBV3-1,CASSQDSVRNQPQHF,TGTGCCAGCAGCCAAGATAGTGTTCGCAATCAGCCCCAGCATTTT
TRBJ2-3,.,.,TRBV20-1,CSASPGGRNTQYF,TGCAGTGCTAGCCCCGGGGGCAGAAATACGCAGTATTTT
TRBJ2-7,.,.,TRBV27,CASSRIGGSYEQYF,TGTGCCAGCAGCCGAATCGGGGGCTCCTACGAGCAGTACTTC
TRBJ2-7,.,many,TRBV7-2,CASSLTDGTYEQYF,TGTGCCAGCAGCCTTACAGACGGAACCTACGAGCAGTACTTC
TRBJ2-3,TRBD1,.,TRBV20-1,CSASDRGDTQYF,TGCAGTGCTTCAGACAGGGGGGATACGCAGTATTTT
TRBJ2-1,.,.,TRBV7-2,CASSTWGPGDEQFF,TGTGCCAGCAGCACTTGGGGGCCGGGGGATGAGCAGTTCTTC
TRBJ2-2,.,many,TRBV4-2,CASSQDQGSGTGELFF,TGTGCCAGCAGCCAAGATCAGGGTTCGGGCACCGGGGAGCTGTTTTTT
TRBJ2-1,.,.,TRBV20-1,CSATPRGSEQFF,TGCAGTGCTACCCCCCGGGGGAGTGAGCAGTTCTTC
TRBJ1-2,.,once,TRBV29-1,CSVAAAANYGYTF,TGCAGCGTCGCAGCGGCAGCTAACTATGGCTACACCTTC
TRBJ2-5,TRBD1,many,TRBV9,CASSSRTGSGETQYF,TGTGCCAGCAGCTCAAGGACAGGGTCGGGTGAGACCCAGTACTTC
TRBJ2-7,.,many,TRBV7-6,CASSLDSPYEQYF,TGTGCCAGCAGCCTCGACAGTCCCTACGAGCAGTACTTC
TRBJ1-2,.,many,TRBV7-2,CASSPSTTGLGRGYTF,TGTGCCAGCAGTCCATCCACAACGGGCCTGGGAAGGGGCTACACCTTC
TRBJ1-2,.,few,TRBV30,CAWSKDITGGYTF,TGTGCCTGGAGTAAGGATATAACGGGTGGCTACACCTTC
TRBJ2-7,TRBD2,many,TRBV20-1,CSAQPLAGDPYEQYF,TGCAGTGCTCAGCCACTAGCGGGGGATCCCTACGAGCAGTACTTC
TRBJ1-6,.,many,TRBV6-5,CASSRGQDNSPLHF,TGTGCCAGCAGTAGGGGACAAGATAATTCACCCCTCCACTTT
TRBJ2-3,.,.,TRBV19,CASTLDGRSTDTQYF,TGTGCCAGTACCCTGGACGGACGGAGCACAGATACGCAGTATTTT
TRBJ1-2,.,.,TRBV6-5,CASSSDLTGRITF,TGTGCCAGCAGTTCCGATTTGACAGGTCGTATCACCTTC
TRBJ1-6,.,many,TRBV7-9,CASSRRGFNSPLHF,TGTGCCAGCAGCCGGAGGGGGTTTAATTCACCCCTCCACTTT
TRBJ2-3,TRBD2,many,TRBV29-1,CSVDSGGRSTDTQYF,TGCAGCGTTGATAGCGGGGGGCGTAGCACAGATACGCAGTATTTT
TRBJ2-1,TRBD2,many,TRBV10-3,CAISSGGYNEQFF,TGTGCCATCAGTAGCGGGGGCTACAATGAGCAGTTCTTC
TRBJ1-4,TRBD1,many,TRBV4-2,CASSQDADGTGIFGEKLFF,TGTGCCAGCAGCCAAGATGCGGACGGGACAGGGATTTTTGGAGAAAAACTGTTTTTT
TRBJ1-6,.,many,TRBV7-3,CASSPTRSSPLHF,TGTGCCAGCAGCCCTACAAGGTCCTCACCCCTCCACTTT
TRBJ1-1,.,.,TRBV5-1,CASSSRQDFNTEAFF,TGCGCCAGCAGCTCACGACAGGATTTTAACACTGAAGCTTTCTTT
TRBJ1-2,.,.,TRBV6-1,CASCRVRSSDYGYTF,TGTGCCAGCTGTAGGGTCAGAAGTTCGGACTATGGCTACACCTTC
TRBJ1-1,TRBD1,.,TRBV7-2,CASRQIQSGGGMNTEAFF,TGTGCCAGCAGACAAATCCAGTCAGGGGGAGGGATGAACACTGAAGCTTTCTTT
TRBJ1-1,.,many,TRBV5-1,CASSNMNTEAFF,TGCGCCAGCAGTAACATGAACACTGAAGCTTTCTTT
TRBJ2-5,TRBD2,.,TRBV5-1,CAGSLGSGGAREQYF,TGCGCCGGCAGCTTAGGCAGCGGGGGGGCCAGAGAGCAGTACTTC
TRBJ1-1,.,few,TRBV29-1,CSVTSYTEAFF,TGCAGCGTTACAAGTTACACTGAAGCTTTCTTT
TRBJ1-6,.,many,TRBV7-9,CASSLSGSSYNSPLHF,TGTGCCAGCAGCTTATCAGGGAGCTCCTATAATTCACCCCTCCACTTT
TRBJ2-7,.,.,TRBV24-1,CATSENSGFSYNEQYF,TGTGCCACCAGTGAAAACAGCGGATTCTCCTACAATGAGCAGTACTTC
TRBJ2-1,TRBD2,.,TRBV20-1,CSARDLRGGYNEQFF,TGCAGTGCTAGAGATTTGCGGGGGGGGTACAATGAGCAGTTCTTC
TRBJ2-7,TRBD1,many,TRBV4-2,CASSQLRGTGVYEQYF,TGTGCCAGCAGCCAACTTAGGGGGACAGGGGTCTACGAGCAGTACTTC
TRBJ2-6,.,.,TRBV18,CASSPVNSLSSGANVLTF,TGTGCCAGCTCACCGGTTAACAGTCTCAGCTCTGGGGCCAACGTCCTGACTTTC
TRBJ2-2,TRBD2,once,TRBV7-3,CASSLMRGGLAGELFF,TGTGCCAGCAGCTTAATGCGGGGGGGATTGGCCGGGGAGCTGTTTTTT
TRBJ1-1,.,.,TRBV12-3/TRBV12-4,CASSGTGMRNTEAFF,TGTGCCAGCAGTGGAACAGGGATGAGGAACACTGAAGCTTTCTTT
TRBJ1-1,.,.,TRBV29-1,CSVSPGTEAFF,TGCAGCGTTTCGCCCGGCACTGAAGCTTTCTTT
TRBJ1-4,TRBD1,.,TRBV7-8,CASSALGTGGERLFF,TGTGCCAGCAGCGCCTTGGGGACAGGGGGGGAGAGACTGTTTTTT
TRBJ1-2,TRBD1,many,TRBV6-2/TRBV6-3,CASSPTGQDGYTF,TGTGCCAGCAGTCCGACAGGGCAGGATGGCTACACCTTC
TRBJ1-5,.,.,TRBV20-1,CSTNGNGNQPQHF,TGCAGTACTAACGGTAACGGCAATCAGCCCCAGCATTTT
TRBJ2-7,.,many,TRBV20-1,CSAGVGPYEQYF,TGCAGTGCCGGGGTCGGTCCCTACGAGCAGTACTTC
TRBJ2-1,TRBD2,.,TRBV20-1,CSASQMRGGTEQFF,TGCAGTGCTAGTCAAATGCGGGGGGGCACTGAGCAGTTCTTC
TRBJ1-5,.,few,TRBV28,CASSPAGAGGNQPQHF,TGTGCCAGCAGTCCGGCCGGGGCGGGGGGCAATCAGCCCCAGCATTTT
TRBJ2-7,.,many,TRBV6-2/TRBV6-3,CASKRTAHEQYF,TGTGCCAGCAAGAGGACAGCCCACGAGCAGTACTTC
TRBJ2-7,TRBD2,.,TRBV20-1,CSAPPSGRTSYNEQYF,TGCAGTGCACCCCCTAGCGGGAGGACATCCTACAATGAGCAGTACTTC
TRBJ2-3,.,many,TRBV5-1,CASSYRDFLTDTQYF,TGCGCCAGCAGCTACCGGGACTTCCTCACAGATACGCAGTATTTT